This TCR beta chain was captured in a study of T cells after somatic rescue of genetic block. Produced via immunoSEQ multiplex PCR; TCRdb's table is partial and in-frame only. The sample holds 70,000 to 95,000 clones, approximately 90% seen once. The germline gives CDR1 SGHRS, CDR2 YFSETQ. This CDR3 is built from 16 residues. Germline trimming cut 4 bases from V and 3 bases from J; bases unmatched to any gene: 12. The sequence derives from a woman under 30. Sequences were obtained from peripheral blood mononuclear cells (PBMCs). The genes are TRBV5-1 and TRBJ2-5, with TRBD1 matching over 7 bases. CDR3 bases: TGCGCCAGCAGCCGGGGCACAGGGGCGGTCGAAGAGACCCAGTACTTC. Amino acids: CASSRGTGAVEETQYF.